Given below is one TCR beta chain in context. The antigen is unknown. The data are from a study of cytomegalovirus exposure and HLA in healthy donors. The PCR employed 60 Vbeta primers together with 13 Jbeta primers. Sequencing was performed with immunoSEQ multiplex PCR; in TCRdb, only in-frame clones are kept and a portion is missing. The sample holds under 200,000 clones; around 73% are singletons and the top ten take over 2%. CDR3 size: 14 residues. Trimming removed 2 bases at V and 7 bases at J, with 14 bases between. Germline lookup yields CDR1 WNHNN and CDR2 SYGVQD (reference sequence). Findings and caveats of the study: CMV serostatus stood as the only immune exposure information on hand. According to the study, 160 or so TCR beta chains were cytomegalovirus-associated. In a later analysis, TCR beta V- and J-gene trimming was associated with a missense DCLRE1C variant.

Sequenced input: PBMCs. The source of this sequence is a man in his 60s in good health and CMV-seronegative. The chain carries TRBV10-1 and TRBJ2-5; D is possibly TRBD1 (6 bases). The CDR3 loop is CASSEGRTAPTQYF. The CDR3 DNA is TGCGCCAGCAGTGAGGGGCGGACAGCGCCGACCCAGTACTTC.